The clone carrying this TCR beta chain was observed a single time. Germline V CDR1 and CDR2: SGHRS, YFSETQ. V lost 1 base and J 4 bases, leaving 8 bases between the germline ends. CDR3 length equals 14 residues. Clones were sequenced by immunoSEQ multiplex PCR, and TCRdb holds only the in-frame ones, with some missing. The repertoire consists of 40,000 to 45,000 clones, with about nine tenths occurring once and the leading ten covering 20% to 25%. The data were obtained in a study of blood T cell repertoires in COVID-19. About the study: PBMCs, B-cell-depleted T cells, or T cells were the source of the cDNA or gDNA that made up the material.

The genes are TRBV5-1 and TRBJ2-2, with unresolved D. The receptor was derived from a man aged 45-65 years with active COVID-19. Sequenced sample: peripheral blood. Here the CDR3 DNA reads TGCGCCAGCAGCTTGAATACGGGCACCGGGGAGCTGTTTTTT. Translation: CASSLNTGTGELFF.